This passage covers 24 T cell receptor beta chains from one sample sequenced in a study of T cell changes during pregnancy in multiple sclerosis. Profiling relied on immunoSEQ multiplex PCR, and the TCRdb table lists in-frame clones only, not all of them. The table has 40,000 or so clones, roughly 90% seen once. Sequencing used CD8+ T cells from peripheral blood mononuclear cells, obtained in the third trimester of pregnancy. The source is a female donor with multiple sclerosis, enrolled in a pregnancy study.

The J gene is TRBJ2-1, the V gene TRBV6-1; maybe TRBD1 (5 bases). Germline values: CDR1 MNHNS, CDR2 SASEGT. The CDR3 sequence is 15 residues long. Trimming shortened V by 2 bases and J by 2 bases, and 10 bases separated the two germline ends. The CDR3 sequence is CASSEIGVTYNEQFF. The CDR3 coding sequence is TGTGCCAGCAGTGAAATAGGGGTGACCTACAATGAGCAGTTCTTC.

This clone appeared a single time. The chain recombines TRBV19 with TRBJ1-5; maybe TRBD1 (5 bases). Germline CDR1 is LNHDA and CDR2 is SQIVND (reference sequence). The CDR3 sequence is 13 residues long. Deletions cut 1 base from V and 9 bases from J, with 10 bases between. CDR3: CASSIGGRGPQHF. The DNA for the CDR3 is TGTGCCAGTAGTATAGGGGGAAGGGGGCCCCAGCATTTT.

V gene TRBV28 combines with J gene TRBJ1-5; 9 positions agree with TRBD1. In germline, CDR1 is MDHEN, CDR2 SYDVKM. V lost 3 bases, J lost 4 bases, and 7 bases stayed unmatched. The CDR3 contains 16 residues. As DNA, the CDR3 is TGTGCCAGCAGTTTCCGCGGACAGGGGAGTAATCAGCCCCAGCATTTT. Encoded protein: CASSFRGQGSNQPQHF.

In its sample, this clone was seen once. The chain combines TRBV28 with TRBJ2-3; a possible D gene is TRBD2 (6 bases). Deletions cut 8 bases from V and 1 base from J, with 13 bases between. The germline gives CDR1 MDHEN, CDR2 SYDVKM. The CDR3 extends over 14 amino acids. The CDR3 sequence is CASSKASGTDTQYF. The CDR3 nucleotides are TGTGCCAGCTCTAAGGCTAGCGGCACAGATACGCAGTATTTT.

This sequence joins TRBV29-1 and TRBJ2-7; 13 bases line up with TRBD2. Germline trimming cut 1 base from V and 3 bases from J; bases unmatched to any gene: 0. CDR3 length equals 14 residues. Germline V gives CDR1 SQVTM, CDR2 ANQGSEA. The CDR3, as DNA: TGCAGCGTTGAAGGGACTAGCGGGAGCTACGAGCAGTACTTC. As protein: CSVEGTSGSYEQYF.

The chain employs TRBV4-3 and TRBJ2-3, with D possibly matching TRBD2 (5 bases). Trimming pared 2 bases from V and 4 bases from J, leaving 13 bases between. CDR1 is LGHNA, CDR2 YSLEER, per germline. The CDR3 covers 15 residues. CDR3 in amino acids: CASSQYGMDPDTQYF. CDR3 sequence (DNA): TGCGCCAGCAGCCAATACGGGATGGACCCAGATACGCAGTATTTT.

The V call is TRBV18, the J call TRBJ2-1; 8 positions match TRBD1. This CDR3 comprises 15 residues. Germline assignment: CDR1 KGHSH and CDR2 LQKENI. V shed 6 bases and J 0 bases; nucleotides not matched to a gene: 4. The DNA of the CDR3 is TGTGCCAGCTCGGCCACAGGGGGCTCCTACAATGAGCAGTTCTTC. Translated, it gives CASSATGGSYNEQFF.

This clone was counted a single time. V and J are TRBV4-3 and TRBJ1-2; possibly TRBD1 for D (5 bases). The CDR3 runs to 16 residues. Germline-derived CDR1 and CDR2 are LGHNA and YSLEER. Trimming cost V 0 bases and J 4 bases, with 15 bases left between them. The CDR3 spells CASSQDWGSEIYGYTF. In nucleotides, the CDR3 is TGCGCCAGCAGCCAAGACTGGGGCAGCGAAATCTATGGCTACACCTTC.

The chain uses TRBV11-2 and TRBJ1-1; 7 bases are shared with TRBD1. After removal of 2 bases from V and 1 base from J, the junction contained 1 base not matched to a gene. CDR1 is SGHAT, CDR2 FQNNGV, per germline. The CDR3 is made up of 14 amino acids. Here the CDR3 reads CASSLRDRNTEAFF. The CDR3 DNA reads TGTGCCAGCAGCTTACGGGACAGGAACACTGAAGCTTTCTTT.

This clone was found once. The V call is TRBV14, the J call TRBJ2-7, with a weak D call TRBD2 (7 bases). V lost 0 bases to trimming and J lost 0 bases, with 15 bases between them. Germline V CDR1 and CDR2: SGHDN, FVKESK. The CDR3 is 17 amino acids. CDR3 nucleotides: TGTGCCAGCAGCCAAGAGGTCGGGGGGCCCAGCTCCTACGAGCAGTACTTC. Translation gives CASSQEVGGPSSYEQYF.

J is TRBJ1-2 and V is TRBV5-8; 11 nucleotides line up with TRBD1. After removal of 0 bases from V and 4 bases from J, the junction contained 5 bases not matched to a gene. CDR3 length: 16 residues. Germline V gene data show CDR1 as SGHTS and CDR2 as YDEGEE. CDR3 region: CASSLALGQGVYGYTF. The CDR3 coding sequence is TGTGCCAGCAGCTTGGCCCTGGGACAGGGGGTCTATGGCTACACCTTC.

This sequence joins TRBV27 and TRBJ1-2, with 9 bases matching TRBD1. Germline V gene data show CDR1 as MNHEY and CDR2 as SMNVEV (reference sequence). V lost 5 bases, J lost 6 bases, and 4 bases stayed unmatched. The length of the CDR3 is 13 residues. The chain's CDR3 is CASSPWTGDGYTF. The CDR3 DNA follows: TGTGCCAGCAGTCCCTGGACAGGGGATGGCTACACCTTC.

The V call is TRBV7-9, the J call TRBJ1-1; maybe TRBD1 (5 bases). CDR1 and CDR2 from the germline V gene are SEHNR and FQNEAQ (reference sequence). Trimming shortened V by 10 bases and J by 5 bases, and 23 bases separated the two germline ends. The CDR3 is 15 amino acids. The CDR3 nucleotides read TGTGCCACGACCCCCTTCCCCAGGGAAATGACTGAAGCTTTCTTT. Amino acid sequence: CATTPFPREMTEAFF.

The chain recombines TRBV27 with TRBJ2-3; D not resolved. CDR3 length: 14 amino acids. The V gene's germline CDR1 is MNHEY and CDR2 SMNVEV (reference sequence). With 4 bases removed from V and 0 bases from J, the gap between germline ends came to 8 bases. CDR3 DNA sequence: TGTGCCAGCAGTTCCTATTCTAGCACAGATACGCAGTATTTT. Translating it yields CASSSYSSTDTQYF.

This CDR3 is CAISESLRNTEAFF. The CDR3 nucleotides read TGTGCCATCAGTGAGTCCCTGAGAAACACTGAAGCTTTCTTT. The rearrangement joins TRBV10-3 to TRBJ1-1, with no clear D. Germline CDR1 is ENHRY and CDR2 is SYGVKD. V was shortened by 0 bases and J by 2 bases, with 7 bases between the two germline ends. The CDR3 runs 14 residues.

J is TRBJ2-7 and V is TRBV10-2; D ambiguous. Trimming took 8 bases from V and 3 from J, leaving 14 bases between them. The CDR3 has 13 residues. From germline, CDR1 is WSHSY and CDR2 SAAADI. The CDR3 bases are TGCGCCAGCTACGACTTGTCTGTCTACGAGCAGTACTTC. Protein sequence: CASYDLSVYEQYF.

The chain carries TRBV7-8 and TRBJ2-7; D is unresolved. CDR3 length: 12 amino acids. V was trimmed by 1 base and J by 3 bases, leaving 4 bases between them. Germline V gene sequence: CDR1 SGHVS, CDR2 FQNEAQ. CDR3 loop: CASSLVLYEQYF. For the CDR3, the DNA is TGTGCCAGCAGCTTAGTACTCTACGAGCAGTACTTC.

V and J are TRBV5-5 and TRBJ2-1; the match to TRBD2 covers 13 bases. V lost 4 bases and J lost 7; bases outside the gene matches: 8. CDR3 length: 16 amino acids. From germline, CDR1 is SGHKS and CDR2 YYEKEE (reference sequence). The CDR3 bases are TGTGCCAGCAGCGCGGGACTAGCGGGATGGGCGAATGAGCAGTTCTTC. It translates to CASSAGLAGWANEQFF. Drawing the rest from reference TRBV5-5 and TRBJ2-1, the complete variable domain is DAGVTQSPTHLIKTRGQQVTLRCSPISGHKSVSWYQQVLGQGPQFIFQYYEKEERGRGNFPDRFSARQFPNYSSELNVNALLLGDSALYLCASSAGLAGWANEQFFGPGTRLTVL.

V is TRBV28 and J is TRBJ1-1; no reliable D call. The CDR3 length is 15 residues. The V gene lost 2 bases and the J gene lost 0 bases, with 10 bases spanning the gap. Germline V lookup: CDR1 MDHEN, CDR2 SYDVKM. The CDR3 region is CASSLLRELNTEAFF. The CDR3 nucleotides read TGTGCCAGCAGTTTACTACGGGAGCTGAACACTGAAGCTTTCTTT.

The V and J genes are TRBV9 and TRBJ1-6; 9 bases are shared with TRBD1. The germline V gene encodes CDR1 SGDLS and CDR2 YYNGEE. Trimming took 0 bases from V and 9 from J; bases not matched to a gene: 7. CDR3 size: 16 residues. The CDR3 region is CASSVGMGQGRSPLHF. In DNA, the CDR3 is TGTGCCAGCAGCGTAGGCATGGGACAGGGACGTTCACCCCTCCACTTT.

The V gene is TRBV5-6, the J gene TRBJ1-3; 9 nucleotides line up with TRBD1. The V gene end was trimmed by 2 bases and the J gene end by 2 bases; junction bases not matched to a gene: 8. The CDR3 contains 17 residues. Germline V CDR1 and CDR2: SGHDT, YYEEEE. CDR3: CASSFLPGQGAGNTIYF. The CDR3 coding sequence is TGTGCCAGCAGCTTTCTACCGGGACAGGGTGCTGGAAACACCATATATTTT.

The J gene is TRBJ2-7, the V gene TRBV6-5; TRBD1 matches at 9 bases. The germline gives CDR1 MNHEY, CDR2 SVGAGI. Trimming removed 6 bases from V and 6 bases from J; junction bases left unmatched: 9. The CDR3 loop spans 14 amino acids. For the CDR3, the DNA is TGTGCCAGCAGCCCCGGGACAGGGTTTTCCGAGCAGTACTTC. Residues: CASSPGTGFSEQYF.

The V and J genes are TRBV9 and TRBJ2-5, with TRBD2 identical over 10 bases. V dropped 4 bases and J dropped 5; count of bases not matched to a gene: 5. The CDR3 sequence is 14 residues long. Germline CDR1 SGDLS, CDR2 YYNGEE. The CDR3: CASSFKTSGETQYF. The CDR3 nucleotides read TGTGCCAGCAGCTTCAAGACTAGCGGGGAGACCCAGTACTTC.

Written as DNA, the CDR3 is TGTGCCAGCAGCCAAAATGGGGGGTACAATGAGCAGTTCTTC. Translated, it gives CASSQNGGYNEQFF. This chain links TRBV9 with TRBJ2-1; a possible D gene is TRBD2 (6 bases). Germline V gene data show CDR1 as SGDLS and CDR2 as YYNGEE. The CDR3 totals 14 residues. V lost 4 bases to trimming and J lost 4 bases, with 12 bases between them.